A selection of T cell receptor beta chains follows, all from one sample in a study of CD4+ T cells in melanoma. Libraries were prepared by immunoSEQ multiplex PCR; TCRdb keeps only in-frame clonotypes and omits some of them. The table records 9,300 or so clones, approximately 61% of them present only once. The specimen was cells from a culture (not recorded whether cultured in vitro). Source of these receptors: a human donor with melanoma. The CDR3 runs from the conserved cysteine through the conserved F or W. The D gene is left open where the match is weak. Not every row has a clone size; where given, it reads once, few, many or a size class.

J	D	size	V	CDR3	DNA
TRBJ2-7	NA	NA	TRBV5-1	CASSLTGILDEQYF	TGCGCCAGCAGCTTAACAGGGATACTGGATGAGCAGTACTTC
TRBJ2-1	NA	NA	TRBV4-1	CASSPGPPSPPQFF	TGCGCCAGCAGCCCGGGACCGCCCTCTCCCCCGCAGTTCTTC
TRBJ1-4	TRBD1	NA	TRBV5-4	CASSSEAGTASLVKLFF	TGTGCCAGCAGCTCCGAAGCCGGGACAGCGTCCCTCGTAAAACTGTTTTTT
TRBJ1-5	NA	NA	TRBV29-1	CNAYSNQPQHF	TGCAACGCGTATAGCAATCAGCCCCAGCATTTT
TRBJ2-5	NA	NA	TRBV15	CATSPRYQETQYF	TGTGCCACCAGCCCTAGATACCAAGAGACCCAGTACTTC
TRBJ1-1	NA	once	TRBV6-1	CASIKSSHNTEAFF	TGTGCCAGCATCAAGTCCAGCCATAACACTGAAGCTTTCTTT
TRBJ2-3	TRBD2	NA	TRBV7-3	CASSSGLAYTQYF	TGTGCCAGCAGCTCCGGACTAGCTTATACGCAGTATTTT
TRBJ1-1	NA	NA	TRBV11-1	CASSLQAGNTEAFF	TGTGCCAGCAGCTTACAGGCGGGGAACACTGAAGCTTTCTTT
TRBJ2-1	TRBD2	NA	TRBV7-3	CASSPRSAGGLSNEQFF	TGTGCCAGCAGCCCAAGGTCGGCGGGGGGGCTCTCGAATGAGCAGTTCTTC
TRBJ2-4	TRBD1	few	TRBV10-3	CAISEPRTGGKIQYF	TGTGCCATCAGTGAGCCGAGGACAGGGGGGAAGATTCAGTACTTC
TRBJ1-4	NA	NA	TRBV5-6	CASSLVGVPATNEKLFF	TGTGCCAGCAGCTTGGTGGGGGTTCCTGCAACTAATGAAAAACTGTTTTTT
TRBJ1-5	NA	NA	TRBV11-2	CASSLGGGINQPQHF	TGTGCCAGCAGCTTAGGAGGAGGAATAAATCAGCCCCAGCATTTT
TRBJ1-1	TRBD1	NA	TRBV11-2	CASSPIGQARAAFF	TGTGCCAGCAGCCCAATAGGACAGGCTCGAGCGGCTTTCTTT
TRBJ2-7	NA	NA	TRBV7-8	CASSPVFSYEQYF	TGTGCCAGCTCTCCCGTTTTTTCCTACGAGCAGTACTTC
TRBJ1-6	NA	NA	TRBV7-6	CASSRESNDSPLHF	TGTGCCAGCAGCCGCGAGTCTAATGATTCACCCCTCCACTTT
TRBJ2-7	NA	NA	TRBV10-3	CASSSGRQYEQYF	TGTGCCAGCAGTTCAGGGCGTCAGTACGAGCAGTACTTC
TRBJ2-5	TRBD2	NA	TRBV10-3	CAISDPVRGSQETQYF	TGTGCCATCAGTGATCCCGTGCGGGGGAGCCAAGAGACCCAGTACTTC
TRBJ1-1	TRBD1	NA	TRBV7-9	CASSSYMGQGGSSAEAFF	TGTGCCAGCAGCTCCTACATGGGACAGGGAGGGTCCTCGGCTGAAGCTTTCTTT
TRBJ1-1	TRBD1	few	TRBV9	CASLGGMGRGRPEAFF	TGTGCCAGCCTGGGGGGAATGGGCAGGGGGCGCCCTGAAGCTTTCTTT
TRBJ2-7	TRBD1	NA	TRBV7-9	CASLTGGRAPYEQYF	TGTGCCAGCCTTACAGGGGGTAGGGCTCCCTACGAGCAGTACTTC
TRBJ1-4	NA	NA	TRBV5-1	CASSLRGSAGIEELFF	TGCGCCAGCAGCTTGCGGGGCTCGGCCGGGATCGAAGAACTGTTTTTT
TRBJ2-2	NA	few	TRBV7-7	CASSRTTGNTGELFF	TGTGCTAGCAGCCGGACGACCGGGAACACCGGGGAGCTGTTTTTT
TRBJ2-5	TRBD2	NA	TRBV5-5	CASSFPQRGKETQYF	TGTGCCAGCAGCTTTCCGCAGCGGGGGAAAGAGACCCAGTACTTC
TRBJ1-1	TRBD1	NA	TRBV15	CATSREPGGATEAFF	TGTGCCACCAGCAGAGAACCAGGGGGGGCCACTGAAGCTTTCTTT
TRBJ2-7	NA	NA	TRBV5-1	CASSFDSYYEQYF	TGCGCCAGCAGCTTCGACTCGTACTACGAGCAGTACTTC
TRBJ2-7	NA	NA	TRBV11-3	CASSSLRQGSYEQYF	TGTGCCAGCTCCTCCTTGCGGCAGGGCTCCTACGAGCAGTACTTC
TRBJ1-6	NA	NA	TRBV6-5	CASREGDRLSSPLHF	TGTGCCAGCAGGGAGGGCGACAGGCTATCATCACCCCTCCACTTT
TRBJ2-7	NA	NA	TRBV30	CAWSDAGTFYEQYF	TGTGCCTGGAGTGATGCTGGTACCTTCTACGAGCAGTACTTC
TRBJ1-2	NA	NA	TRBV4-2	CASSQDTRVYGYTF	TGTGCCAGCAGCCAAGATACAAGGGTCTATGGCTACACCTTC
TRBJ2-5	TRBD2	NA	TRBV25-1	CASSELGAGGQETQYF	TGTGCCAGCAGTGAATTGGGAGCGGGGGGCCAAGAGACCCAGTACTTC
TRBJ1-4	TRBD1	NA	TRBV5-1	CASSLTGVTNEKLFF	TGCGCCAGCAGCTTAACAGGGGTAACTAATGAAAAACTGTTTTTT
TRBJ2-1	TRBD1	NA	TRBV7-9	CASRPTGAIRNEQFF	TGTGCCAGCAGGCCTACAGGGGCTATTAGGAATGAGCAGTTCTTC
TRBJ2-2	NA	NA	TRBV4-2	CASSQGPGRRQDTGELFF	TGTGCCAGCAGCCAAGGACCCGGTCGGCGACAGGACACCGGGGAGCTGTTTTTT
TRBJ2-7	NA	few	TRBV18	CASSPLTGRDEQYF	TGTGCCAGCTCACCCCTAACAGGGCGAGACGAGCAGTACTTC
TRBJ2-7	NA	NA	TRBV30	CAWSDAGTFYEQYF	TGTGCCTGGAGTGATGCTGGTACCTTCTACGAGCAGTACTTC
TRBJ1-5	NA	NA	TRBV2	CASSEAKGGYSNQPQHF	TGTGCCAGCAGTGAAGCCAAAGGCGGGTATAGCAATCAGCCCCAGCATTTT
TRBJ2-1	NA	NA	TRBV5-1	CASSLIGADNEQFF	TGCGCCAGCAGCTTGATCGGCGCTGACAATGAGCAGTTCTTC
TRBJ2-5	NA	NA	TRBV21-1	CASSKGDFQRVEETQYF	TGTGCCAGCAGCAAAGGGGACTTCCAAAGGGTGGAAGAGACCCAGTACTTC
TRBJ1-1	NA	few	TRBV5-3	CARRATSNTEAFF	TGTGCCAGAAGGGCCACATCGAACACTGAAGCTTTCTTT
TRBJ1-1	NA	NA	TRBV7-2	CASSQTSEAFF	TGTGCCAGCAGCCAGACATCTGAAGCTTTCTTT
TRBJ1-1	NA	NA	TRBV13	CASSLTPTEAFF	TGTGCCAGCAGCTTAACTCCCACTGAAGCTTTCTTT
TRBJ1-6	TRBD1	few	TRBV19	CASSETGESPLHF	TGTGCCAGTAGTGAAACAGGGGAATCACCCCTCCACTTT
TRBJ2-1	TRBD2	NA	TRBV4-2	CASSSTSGNNEQFF	TGTGCCAGCTCCTCGACTAGCGGAAACAATGAGCAGTTCTTC
TRBJ1-1	TRBD1	NA	TRBV30	CACRPTGVTGTATEAFF	TGTGCCTGCCGACCTACGGGGGTGACAGGGACAGCCACTGAAGCTTTCTTT
TRBJ1-2	NA	few	TRBV27	CASSFTGSLYGYTF	TGTGCCAGCAGTTTTACAGGGAGTCTCTATGGCTACACCTTC